This T cell receptor beta chain was recovered during a study of response to subunit inactivated influenza vaccine. TCRdb re-called the RT-PCR reads with MiXCR, one entry per CDR3 protein. The table lists about 160,000 distinct CDR3 sequences, roughly 11% of them singletons. About this clonotype: The antigen is unknown.

Findings and caveats of the study: Authors suggested few new T cells are recruited by each seasonal influenza vaccination.

CDR1 is MDHEN and CDR2 is SYDVKM in the germline V gene. The CDR3 sequence is 15 residues long. V shed 5 bases and J shed 2 bases, with 16 bases lying between them. The V call is TRBV28, the J call TRBJ2-7, with D perhaps matching TRBD1 (6 bases). Sequencing used non-naive T cells sorted from PBMCs, obtained about 40 days after vaccination. This sequence was found in a man between 50 and 59 years old who received an inactivated influenza vaccine. CDR3 bases: TGTGCCAGCAGTCACAGGGAAACATGGGCCTACGAGCAGTACTTC. Translating it yields CASSHRETWAYEQYF.